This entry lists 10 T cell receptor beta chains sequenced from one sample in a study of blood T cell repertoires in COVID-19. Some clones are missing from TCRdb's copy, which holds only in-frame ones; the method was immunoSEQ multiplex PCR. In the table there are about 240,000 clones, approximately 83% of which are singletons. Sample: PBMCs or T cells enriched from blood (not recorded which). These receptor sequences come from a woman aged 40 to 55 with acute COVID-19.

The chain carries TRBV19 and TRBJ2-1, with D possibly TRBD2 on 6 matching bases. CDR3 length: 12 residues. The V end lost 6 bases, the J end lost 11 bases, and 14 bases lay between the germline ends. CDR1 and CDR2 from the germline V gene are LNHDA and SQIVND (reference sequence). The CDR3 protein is CASSTREFQQFF. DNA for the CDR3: TGTGCCAGTAGCACTCGGGAGTTTCAGCAGTTCTTC.

For the CDR3, the DNA is TGTGCCAGCAGCTCAGAAACCAGGGGGACTGAAGCTTTCTTT. This sequence encodes CASSSETRGTEAFF. The J gene is TRBJ1-1, the V gene TRBV5-8; TRBD1 aligns across 7 bases. This CDR3 has 14 amino acids. Germline assignment: CDR1 SGHTS and CDR2 YDEGEE. V shed 3 bases, J shed 5 bases, and the junction held 7 bases outside the gene matches.

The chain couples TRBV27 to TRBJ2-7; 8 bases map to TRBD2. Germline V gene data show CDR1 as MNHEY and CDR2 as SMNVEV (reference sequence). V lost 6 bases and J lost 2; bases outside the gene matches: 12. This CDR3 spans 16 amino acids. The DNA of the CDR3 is TGTGCCAGCAGCGCCTCGACTAGCGTTCCTGCCTACGAGCAGTACTTC. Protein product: CASSASTSVPAYEQYF.

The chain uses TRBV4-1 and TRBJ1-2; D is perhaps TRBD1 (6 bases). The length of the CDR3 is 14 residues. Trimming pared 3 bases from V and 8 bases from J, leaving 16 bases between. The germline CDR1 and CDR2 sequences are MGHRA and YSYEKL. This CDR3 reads CASSHRIQGQGYTF. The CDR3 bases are TGCGCCAGCAGCCATAGAATACAGGGTCAAGGCTACACCTTC.

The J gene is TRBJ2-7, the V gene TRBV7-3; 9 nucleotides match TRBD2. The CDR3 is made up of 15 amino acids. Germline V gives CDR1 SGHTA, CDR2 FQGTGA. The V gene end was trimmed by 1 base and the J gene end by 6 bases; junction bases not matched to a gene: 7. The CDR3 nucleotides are TGTGCCAGCAGCTTAAGCTCAGCGGGAGGCCGCGAGCAGTACTTC. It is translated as CASSLSSAGGREQYF.

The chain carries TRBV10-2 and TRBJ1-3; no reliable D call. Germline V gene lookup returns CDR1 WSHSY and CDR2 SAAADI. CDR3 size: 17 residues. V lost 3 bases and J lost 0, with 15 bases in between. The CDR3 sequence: CASSDLPPNSSGNTIYF. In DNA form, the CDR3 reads TGCGCCAGCAGTGACCTCCCTCCGAACAGCTCTGGAAACACCATATATTTT.

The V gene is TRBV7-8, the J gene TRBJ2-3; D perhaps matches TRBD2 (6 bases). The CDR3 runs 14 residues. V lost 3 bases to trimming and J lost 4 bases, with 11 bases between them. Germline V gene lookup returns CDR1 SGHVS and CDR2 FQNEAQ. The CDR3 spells CASSFMTRSDTQYF. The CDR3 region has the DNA TGTGCCAGCAGCTTCATGACTAGGTCAGATACGCAGTATTTT.

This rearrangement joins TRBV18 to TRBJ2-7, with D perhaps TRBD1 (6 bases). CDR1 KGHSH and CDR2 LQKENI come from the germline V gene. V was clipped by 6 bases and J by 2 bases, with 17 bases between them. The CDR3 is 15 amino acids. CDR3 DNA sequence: TGTGCCAGCTCGGAGTGGGCAGGGACAACCTACGAGCAGTACTTC. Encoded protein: CASSEWAGTTYEQYF.

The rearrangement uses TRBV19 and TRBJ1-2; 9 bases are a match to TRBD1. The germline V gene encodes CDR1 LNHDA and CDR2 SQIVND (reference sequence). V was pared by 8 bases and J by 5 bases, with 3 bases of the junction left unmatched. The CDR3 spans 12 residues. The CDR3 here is CASRTGEYGYTF. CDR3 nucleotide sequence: TGTGCCAGTCGGACAGGGGAATATGGCTACACCTTC. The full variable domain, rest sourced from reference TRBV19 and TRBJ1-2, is DGGITQSPKYLFRKEGQNVTLSCEQNLNHDAMYWYRQDPGQGLRLIYYSQIVNDFQKGDIAEGYSVSREKKESFPLTVTSAQKNPTAFYLCASRTGEYGYTFGSGTRLTVV.

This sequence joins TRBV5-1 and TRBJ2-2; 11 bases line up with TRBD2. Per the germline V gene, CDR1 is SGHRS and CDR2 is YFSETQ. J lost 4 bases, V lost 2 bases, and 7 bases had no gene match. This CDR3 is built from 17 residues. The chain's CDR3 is CASSLFLAGGLTGELFF. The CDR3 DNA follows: TGCGCCAGCAGCTTATTTCTAGCGGGAGGACTCACCGGGGAGCTGTTTTTT.